The rows below give T cell receptor beta chains drawn from one sample of a study of T cell repertoires in cytomegalovirus infection. Their antigens remain unidentified. TCRdb re-called the reads with MiXCR, one entry per CDR3 protein. Of hundreds of thousands of distinct CDR3 sequences listed, 30% to 40% are singletons. Here the sequenced sample was cultured PBMCs, taken from culture after CMV antigen stimulation. These TCRs come from a human donor in good health (CMV status not recorded). Some clones in this sample may be carry-over from other donors' samples. CDR3s include the opening cysteine and the closing phenylalanine or tryptophan. Fields, in order: D gene, CDR3 length, J gene, clone size, V gene, CDR3 protein, CDR3 DNA. The D gene is left open where the match is weak. Where a row states a size, it is once, few, many or the class of an expanded clone; other rows omit it.

TRBD2,15,TRBJ2-7,few,TRBV4-3,CASSQDQAGGDEQYF,TGCGCCAGCAGCCAAGATCAAGCGGGAGGGGACGAGCAGTACTTC
-,14,TRBJ2-7,-,TRBV28,CASSLFSGMNEQYF,TGTGCCAGCAGTTTATTTTCAGGGATGAACGAGCAGTACTTC
-,16,TRBJ2-1,-,TRBV6-6,CASILSSLLTYNEQFF,TGTGCCAGCATCTTAAGTTCTCTGCTCACCTACAATGAGCAGTTCTTC
-,16,TRBJ1-4,-,TRBV7-2,CASSVAGGSVREKLFF,TGTGCCAGCAGCGTGGCGGGAGGGTCAGTTAGAGAAAAACTGTTTTTT
-,15,TRBJ2-7,-,TRBV19,CASSMVSKGVYEQYF,TGTGCCAGTAGTATGGTGTCCAAAGGGGTCTACGAGCAGTACTTC
-,14,TRBJ2-5,-,TRBV4-3,CASSQERAGRVQYF,TGCGCCAGCAGCCAAGAAAGGGCCGGAAGGGTCCAGTACTTC
-,16,TRBJ2-1,-,TRBV30,CAWRTKTAGGYNEQFF,TGTGCCTGGAGGACCAAGACAGCGGGTGGGTACAATGAGCAGTTCTTC
-,14,TRBJ1-5,-,TRBV6-1,CASSEGLGRQPQHF,TGTGCCAGCAGTGAAGGGTTGGGTCGGCAGCCCCAGCATTTT
TRBD2,16,TRBJ2-1,-,TRBV9,CASSVGLAGAENEQFF,TGTGCCAGCAGCGTAGGACTAGCGGGAGCAGAAAATGAGCAGTTCTTC
TRBD2,17,TRBJ2-1,-,TRBV18,CASSYKLAGQTYNEQFF,TGTGCCAGCTCATATAAACTAGCGGGACAAACCTACAATGAGCAGTTCTTC